Below are 6 T cell receptor beta chains sequenced from a single sample in a study of Ad26.COV2.S vaccination and SARS-CoV-2 variants. Treatment denoted: roughly 20 received Ad26.COV2.S at low or high dose, single or two shots; about 5 received placebo; per-sample allocation not given. Following the first vaccine or placebo injection, samples were taken on day 63. Here immunoSEQ multiplex PCR was the method, and the copy in TCRdb shows in-frame clones only, minus some. Among about 400,000 clones listed, approximately 91% were seen once. The sample consisted of peripheral blood, taken in a trial of Ad26.COV2.S vaccine versus placebo. Receptors originate from a person between 18 and 60 years old who received the Ad26.COV2.S COVID-19 vaccine or a placebo.

The genes are TRBV11-2 and TRBJ2-6; D unclear. The CDR3 is 16 amino acids. The V and J ends lost 7 bases and 0 bases respectively, with 13 bases between them. Germline-derived CDR1 and CDR2 are SGHAT and FQNNGV. The CDR3 loop reads CASTPGFPSGANVLTF. CDR3 DNA: TGTGCCAGCACCCCAGGATTCCCCTCTGGGGCCAACGTCCTGACTTTC.

This chain uses TRBV7-2 with TRBJ1-4; D is perhaps TRBD1 (6 bases). The germline V and J ends were trimmed by 2 bases and 10 bases, with 14 bases remaining between them. Germline values: CDR1 SGHTA, CDR2 FQGNSA. The CDR3 sequence is 14 residues long. Written as DNA, the CDR3 is TGTGCCAGCAGCTTATCCCGACAGGAGGGAAAACTGTTTTTT. Amino acid sequence: CASSLSRQEGKLFF.

The genes are TRBV29-1 and TRBJ2-7; 9 bases map to TRBD1. V was clipped by 2 bases and J by 3 bases; unmatched bases: 5. Germline CDR1 SQVTM, CDR2 ANQGSEA. This CDR3 is built from 14 residues. The CDR3 sequence is CSVERTGEYYEQYF. CDR3 in DNA: TGCAGCGTTGAACGGACAGGGGAGTACTACGAGCAGTACTTC.

The chain combines TRBV7-2 with TRBJ1-2; D uncertain. CDR3 length equals 15 residues. The germline CDR1 and CDR2 sequences are SGHTA and FQGNSA. Trimming pared 2 bases from V and 4 bases from J, leaving 14 bases between. In DNA form, the CDR3 reads TGTGCCAGCAGCTTAATGATAGGGCGAGGCTATGGCTACACCTTC. This gives the protein CASSLMIGRGYGYTF.

J is TRBJ2-1 and V is TRBV27; 10 bases are a match to TRBD1. Germline lookup yields CDR1 MNHEY and CDR2 SMNVEV (reference sequence). This CDR3 comprises 16 residues. V shed 4 bases, J shed 8 bases, and the junction held 11 bases outside the gene matches. The CDR3 spells CASSSPWGQGKDEQFF. The CDR3 region has the DNA TGTGCCAGCAGTTCCCCCTGGGGACAGGGGAAGGATGAGCAGTTCTTC.

The chain carries TRBV10-3 and TRBJ1-2, with D unresolved. V was shortened by 3 bases and J by 8 bases, with 19 bases between the two germline ends. Germline V lookup: CDR1 ENHRY, CDR2 SYGVKD. This CDR3 spans 15 amino acids. CDR3 in amino acids: CAISEVNFRAKGYTF. The CDR3, as DNA: TGTGCCATCAGTGAAGTTAATTTTCGGGCCAAAGGCTACACCTTC.